The clone carrying this T cell receptor beta chain was observed a few times. Its antigen is unidentified. This sample is drawn from a study of OX40 agonist ivuxolimab in advanced cancers. General study results and limits: Low clonal expansion, among the lowest seen, marked partial responders at 0.1-3.0 mg/kg.

Germline assignment: CDR1 SEHNR and CDR2 FQNEAQ (reference sequence). V lost 5 bases and J 0 bases, leaving 10 bases between the germline ends. The CDR3 sequence is 14 residues long. Peripheral blood came from all dose cohorts at three timepoints. Repertoires were generated with immunoSEQ multiplex PCR, while TCRdb's copy carries only in-frame clones and drops some. The repertoire includes around 34,000 clones, around 89% of them detected once, and around 43% sits in the top ten. Specimen: CD4+ or CD8+ T cells sorted from blood, collected in a trial of the OX40 agonist ivuxolimab. This clonotype was obtained from an adult with an advanced solid tumor such as melanoma, head and neck, liver or kidney cancer. This chain links TRBV7-9 with TRBJ1-1, with D possibly matching TRBD1 (5 bases). The CDR3 here is CASSMGGLNTEAFF. The CDR3 coding sequence is TGTGCCAGCAGCATGGGGGGGTTGAACACTGAAGCTTTCTTT.